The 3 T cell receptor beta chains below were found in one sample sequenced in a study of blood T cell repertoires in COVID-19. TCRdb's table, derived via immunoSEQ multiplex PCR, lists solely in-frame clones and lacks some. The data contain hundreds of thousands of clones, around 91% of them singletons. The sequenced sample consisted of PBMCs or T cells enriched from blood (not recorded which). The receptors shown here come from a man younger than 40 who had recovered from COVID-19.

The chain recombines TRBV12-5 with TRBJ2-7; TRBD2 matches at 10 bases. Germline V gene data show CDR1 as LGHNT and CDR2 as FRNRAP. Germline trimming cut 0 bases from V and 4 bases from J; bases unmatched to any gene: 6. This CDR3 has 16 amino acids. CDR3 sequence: CASGLVLGLAPYEQYF. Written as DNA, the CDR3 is TGTGCTAGTGGTTTGGTACTGGGACTAGCGCCGTACGAGCAGTACTTC.

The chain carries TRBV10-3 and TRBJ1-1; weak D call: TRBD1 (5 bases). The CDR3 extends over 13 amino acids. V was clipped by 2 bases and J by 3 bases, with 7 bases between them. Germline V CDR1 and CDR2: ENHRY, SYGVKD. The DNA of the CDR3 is TGTGCCATCAGTGAGAAGGGGTACACTGAAGCTTTCTTT. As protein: CAISEKGYTEAFF.

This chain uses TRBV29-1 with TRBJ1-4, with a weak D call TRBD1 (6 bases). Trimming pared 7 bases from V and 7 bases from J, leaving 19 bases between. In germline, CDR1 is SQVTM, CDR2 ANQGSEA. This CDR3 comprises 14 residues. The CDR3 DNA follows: TGCAGCGCAGAATCGGGCAGGGGAAGTGAAAAACTGTTTTTT. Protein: CSAESGRGSEKLFF.